This T cell receptor beta chain was sequenced during a study of T cell repertoires in cytomegalovirus infection. Study-level information: Both CMV infection and a matching HLA type were indicated by public TCR beta signatures. Study outcomes and limitations: What dominated the ex vivo response were HLA-C-restricted CMV-specific TCR beta clonotypes. There were carriers of CMV plus the relevant HLA, and cumulative public TCR beta family frequency identified them.

Using its own MiXCR run on the reads, TCRdb lists one record per CDR3 protein. The sample includes 150,000 to 200,000 distinct CDR3 sequences, approximately 14% of them seen just once. This clonotype was counted at least ten times. Antigen specificity is unknown. The CDR3 sequence is 14 residues long. Germline-derived CDR1 and CDR2 are SEHNR and FQNEAQ (reference sequence). Trimming removed 5 bases from V and 1 base from J; junction bases left unmatched: 1. The clonotype was recovered from a human donor in good health (CMV status not recorded). Some clones in this sample may be carry-over from other donors' samples. Material: PBMCs. V gene TRBV7-9 combines with J gene TRBJ2-5, with TRBD2 identical over 10 bases. CDR3 DNA: TGTGCCAGCAGCCGGACTAGCGGCCAAGAGACCCAGTACTTC. Its translation is CASSRTSGQETQYF.